This T cell receptor (beta chain) was obtained from a study of blood T cell repertoires in COVID-19. About the research overall: Sites across the United States, Italy and Spain contributed samples from acute and convalescent COVID-19. T cells, B-cell-depleted T cells, or PBMCs supplied cDNA or gDNA.

Trimming stripped 5 bases from V and 0 bases from J, with 11 bases between. The CDR3 spans 15 residues. In germline, CDR1 is MNHEY, CDR2 SVGAGI. This clone was observed a single time. Study processing details: The assay estimated nucleated cells by amplifying reference gene primers. Profiled with immunoSEQ multiplex PCR; TCRdb holds only in-frame clones, not every one. Clone size and the V and J calls come from that table; the DNA yielded D and trimming. The table has roughly 250,000 clones, around 82% seen once. Input material: peripheral blood. V gene TRBV6-5 combines with J gene TRBJ1-5, with D possibly TRBD1 on 5 matching bases. This sequence originates from a woman aged 70 to 79 with acute or convalescent COVID-19. The CDR3 protein is CASSPSGVSNQPQHF. CDR3 DNA sequence: TGTGCCAGCAGTCCCTCGGGGGTTAGCAATCAGCCCCAGCATTTT.